This TCR beta chain was recovered during a study of Graves' ophthalmopathy and Graves' hyperthyroidism. This clonotype has ten or more counts. This CDR3 has 17 amino acids. Germline assignment: CDR1 LNHDA and CDR2 SQIVND (reference sequence). The V end was cut by 3 bases, the J end by 0 bases, with 12 bases between. Using RNA transcripts, the TCR beta CDR3 regions were amplified. Second-round multiplex PCR came after a first-round RT-PCR that employed HTBI primers. TCRdb called the multiplex PCR reads again in MiXCR, with one record for every CDR3 protein. This table holds hundreds of thousands of distinct CDR3 sequences, around 40% found once.

The J gene is TRBJ2-6, the V gene TRBV19; perhaps TRBD2 as D (5 bases). The sequenced material came from peripheral blood. The receptor was isolated from an adult man with Graves' ophthalmopathy. CDR3 sequence reads: CASSMRARSSGANVLTF. CDR3 bases: TGTGCCAGTAGTATGAGGGCCCGAAGCTCTGGGGCCAACGTCCTGACTTTC.